The source of this TCR beta chain is a study of T-cell memory formation after mild COVID-19. This clonotype was observed a handful of times. Barcoded TCR alpha and TCR beta cDNA libraries with UMIs came from 5'RACE using constant-segment primers. From the 5' RACE reads, TCRdb called clonotypes with MiXCR, one entry per CDR3 protein. The data show about half a million distinct CDR3 sequences, approximately 18% seen once. Germline-derived CDR1 and CDR2 are SEHNR and FQNEAQ (reference sequence). Trimming took off 5 bases at V and 0 bases at J, with 11 bases between the two ends. There are 16 residues in the CDR3.

The gene calls are TRBV7-9 and TRBJ1-6; perhaps TRBD1 as D (5 bases). The sequencing sample was made of PBMCs or a T cell subset sorted from them (not recorded which). This TCR was sampled from an adult woman who had mild COVID-19 (a few samples of this study predate the infection). Cell type and time point are not known. The CDR3 coding sequence is TGTGCCAGCAGCACCAGACAGAGCTCCTATAATTCACCCCTCCACTTT. Translating it yields CASSTRQSSYNSPLHF.